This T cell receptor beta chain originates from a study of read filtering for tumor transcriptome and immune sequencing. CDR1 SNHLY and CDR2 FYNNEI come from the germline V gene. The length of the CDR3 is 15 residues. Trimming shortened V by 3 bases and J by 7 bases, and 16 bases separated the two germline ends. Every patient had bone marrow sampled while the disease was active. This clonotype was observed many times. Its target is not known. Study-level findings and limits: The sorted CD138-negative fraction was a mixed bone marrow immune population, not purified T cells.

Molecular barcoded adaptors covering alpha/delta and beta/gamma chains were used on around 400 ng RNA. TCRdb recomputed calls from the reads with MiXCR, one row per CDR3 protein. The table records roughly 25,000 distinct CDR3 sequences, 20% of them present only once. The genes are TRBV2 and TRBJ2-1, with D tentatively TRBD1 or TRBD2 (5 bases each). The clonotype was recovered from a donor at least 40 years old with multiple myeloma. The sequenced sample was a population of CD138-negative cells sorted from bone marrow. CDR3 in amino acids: CASSEELGDLNEQFF. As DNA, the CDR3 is TGTGCCAGCAGTGAGGAACTAGGGGATTTAAATGAGCAGTTCTTC.